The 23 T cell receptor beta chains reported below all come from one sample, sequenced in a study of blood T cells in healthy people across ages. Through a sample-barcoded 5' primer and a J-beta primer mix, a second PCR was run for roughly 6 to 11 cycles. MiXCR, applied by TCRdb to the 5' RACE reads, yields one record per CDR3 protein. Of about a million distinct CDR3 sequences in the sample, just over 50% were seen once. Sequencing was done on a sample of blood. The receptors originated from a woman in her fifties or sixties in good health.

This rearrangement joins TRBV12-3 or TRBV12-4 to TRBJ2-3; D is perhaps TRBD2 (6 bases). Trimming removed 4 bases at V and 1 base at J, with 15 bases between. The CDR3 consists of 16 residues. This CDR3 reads CASSSRLVSGTDTQYF. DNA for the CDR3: TGTGCCAGCAGTTCTAGACTAGTAAGCGGCACAGATACGCAGTATTTT.

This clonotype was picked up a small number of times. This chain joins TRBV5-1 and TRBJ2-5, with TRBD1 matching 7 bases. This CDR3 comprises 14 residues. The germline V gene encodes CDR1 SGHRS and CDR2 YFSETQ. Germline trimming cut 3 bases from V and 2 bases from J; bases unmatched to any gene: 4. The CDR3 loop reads CASSWGQSQETQYF. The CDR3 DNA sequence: TGCGCCAGCAGCTGGGGACAGTCGCAAGAGACCCAGTACTTC. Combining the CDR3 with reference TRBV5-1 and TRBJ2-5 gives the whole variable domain KAGVTQTPRYLIKTRGQQVTLSCSPISGHRSVSWYQQTPGQGLQFLFEYFSETQRNKGNFPGRFSGRQFSNSRSEMNVSTLELGDSALYLCASSWGQSQETQYFGPGTRLLVL.

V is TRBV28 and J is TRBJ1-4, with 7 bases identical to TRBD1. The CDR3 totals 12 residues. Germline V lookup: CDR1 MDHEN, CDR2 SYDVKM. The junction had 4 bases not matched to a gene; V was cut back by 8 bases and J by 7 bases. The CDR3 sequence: CASRQGREKLFF. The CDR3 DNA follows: TGTGCCAGCCGACAGGGCCGTGAAAAACTGTTTTTT.

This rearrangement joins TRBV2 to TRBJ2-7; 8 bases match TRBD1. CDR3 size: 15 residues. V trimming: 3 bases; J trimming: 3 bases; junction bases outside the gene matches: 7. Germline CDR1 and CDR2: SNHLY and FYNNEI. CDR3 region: CASSDEQGGLYEQYF. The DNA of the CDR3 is TGTGCCAGCAGTGACGAACAGGGGGGACTCTACGAGCAGTACTTC.

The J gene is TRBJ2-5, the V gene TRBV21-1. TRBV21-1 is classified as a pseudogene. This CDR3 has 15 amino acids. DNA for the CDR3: TGTGCCAGCAGCAAAGCGCATCGGGGCCAAGAGACCCAGTACTTC. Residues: CASSKAHRGQETQYF.

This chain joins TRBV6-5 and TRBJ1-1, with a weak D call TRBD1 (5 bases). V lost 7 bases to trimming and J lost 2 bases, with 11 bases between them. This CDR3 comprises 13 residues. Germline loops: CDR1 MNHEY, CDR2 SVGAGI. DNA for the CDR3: TGTGCCAGCACCCCGGACACCAACACTGAAGCTTTCTTT. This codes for CASTPDTNTEAFF.

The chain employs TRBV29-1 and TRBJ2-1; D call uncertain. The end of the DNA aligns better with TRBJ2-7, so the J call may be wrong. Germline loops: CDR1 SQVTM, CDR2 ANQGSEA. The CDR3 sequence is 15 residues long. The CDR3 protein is CSVGSWRSSYNEQYF. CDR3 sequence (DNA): TGCAGCGTTGGCTCATGGAGAAGCTCCTACAATGAGCAGTACTTC.

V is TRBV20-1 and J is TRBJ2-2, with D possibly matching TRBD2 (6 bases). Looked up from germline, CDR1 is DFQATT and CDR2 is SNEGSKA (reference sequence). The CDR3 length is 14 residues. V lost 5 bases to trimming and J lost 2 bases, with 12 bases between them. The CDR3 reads CSALGSGNTGELFF. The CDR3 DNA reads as TGCAGTGCTTTGGGTAGCGGAAACACCGGGGAGCTGTTTTTT.

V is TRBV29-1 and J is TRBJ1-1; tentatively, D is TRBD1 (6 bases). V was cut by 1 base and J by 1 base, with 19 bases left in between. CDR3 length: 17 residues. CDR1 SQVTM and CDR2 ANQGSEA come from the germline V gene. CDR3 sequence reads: CSVEVGKRDNQNTEAFF. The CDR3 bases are TGCAGCGTTGAAGTTGGAAAAAGGGACAACCAGAACACTGAAGCTTTCTTT.

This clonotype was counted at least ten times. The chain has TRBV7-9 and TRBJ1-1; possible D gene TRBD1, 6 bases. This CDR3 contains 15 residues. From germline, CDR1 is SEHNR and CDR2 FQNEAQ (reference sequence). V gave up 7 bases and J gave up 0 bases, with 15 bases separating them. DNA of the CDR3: TGTGCCAGCACCAAGGGGGTACCTATGAACACTGAAGCTTTCTTT. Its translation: CASTKGVPMNTEAFF. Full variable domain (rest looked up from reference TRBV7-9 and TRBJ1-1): DTGVSQNPRHKITKRGQNVTFRCDPISEHNRLYWYRQTLGQGPEFLTYFQNEAQLEKSRLLSDRFSAERPKGSFSTLEIQRTEQGDSAMYLCASTKGVPMNTEAFFGQGTRLTVV.

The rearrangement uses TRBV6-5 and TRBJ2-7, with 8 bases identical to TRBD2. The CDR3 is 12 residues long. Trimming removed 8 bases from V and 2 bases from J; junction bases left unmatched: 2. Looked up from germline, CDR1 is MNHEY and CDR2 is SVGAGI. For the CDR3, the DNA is TGTGCCAGCGTCGGGAGGGCCTACGAGCAGTACTTC. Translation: CASVGRAYEQYF.

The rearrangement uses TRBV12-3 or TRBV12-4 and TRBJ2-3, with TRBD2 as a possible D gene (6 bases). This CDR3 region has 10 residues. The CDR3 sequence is CVTLAHTQYF. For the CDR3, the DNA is TGTGTCACACTAGCTCATACGCAGTATTTT.

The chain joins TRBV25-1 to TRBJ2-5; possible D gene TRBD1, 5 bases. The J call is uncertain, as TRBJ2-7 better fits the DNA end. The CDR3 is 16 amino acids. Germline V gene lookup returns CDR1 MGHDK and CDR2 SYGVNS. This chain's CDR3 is CASSELGAGPLYEQYF. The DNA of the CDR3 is TGTGCCAGCAGTGAATTAGGGGCAGGTCCTTTGTACGAGCAGTACTTC.

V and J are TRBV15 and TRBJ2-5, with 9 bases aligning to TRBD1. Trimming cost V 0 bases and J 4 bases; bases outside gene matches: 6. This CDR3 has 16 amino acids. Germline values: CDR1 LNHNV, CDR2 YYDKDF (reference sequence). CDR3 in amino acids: CATSRDPQGAIETQYF. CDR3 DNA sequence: TGTGCCACCAGCAGAGATCCACAGGGGGCAATAGAGACCCAGTACTTC.

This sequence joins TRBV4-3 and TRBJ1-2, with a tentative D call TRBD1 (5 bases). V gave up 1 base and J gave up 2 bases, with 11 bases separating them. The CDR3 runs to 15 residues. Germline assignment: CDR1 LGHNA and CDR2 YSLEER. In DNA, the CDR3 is TGCGCCAGCAGCCAAGCTAGGGGAGCGAACTATGGCTACACCTTC. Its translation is CASSQARGANYGYTF.

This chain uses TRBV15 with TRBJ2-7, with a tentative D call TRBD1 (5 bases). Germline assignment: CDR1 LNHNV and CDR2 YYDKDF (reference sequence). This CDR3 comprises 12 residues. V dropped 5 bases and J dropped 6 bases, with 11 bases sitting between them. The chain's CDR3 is CATSLGLVEQYF. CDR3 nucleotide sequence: TGTGCCACCAGCCTGGGGCTAGTCGAGCAGTACTTC. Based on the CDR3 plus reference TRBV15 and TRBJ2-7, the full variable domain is DAMVIQNPRYQVTQFGKPVTLSCSQTLNHNVMYWYQQKSSQAPKLLFHYYDKDFNNEADTPDNFQSRRPNTSFCFLDIRSPGLGDTAMYLCATSLGLVEQYFGPGTRLTVT.

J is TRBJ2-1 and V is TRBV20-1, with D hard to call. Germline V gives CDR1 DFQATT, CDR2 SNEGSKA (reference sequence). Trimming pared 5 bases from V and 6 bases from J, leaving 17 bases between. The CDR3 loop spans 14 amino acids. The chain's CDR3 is CSAPPEGWGNEQFF. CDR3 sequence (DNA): TGCAGTGCTCCACCCGAAGGGTGGGGCAATGAGCAGTTCTTC.

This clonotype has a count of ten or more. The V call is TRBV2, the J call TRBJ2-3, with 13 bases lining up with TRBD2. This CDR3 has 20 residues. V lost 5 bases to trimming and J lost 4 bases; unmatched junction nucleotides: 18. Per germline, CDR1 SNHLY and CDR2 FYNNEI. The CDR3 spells CASSHRTSGSFVQPADTQYF. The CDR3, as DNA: TGTGCCAGCAGTCACAGGACTAGCGGGAGCTTCGTCCAACCGGCAGATACGCAGTATTTT.

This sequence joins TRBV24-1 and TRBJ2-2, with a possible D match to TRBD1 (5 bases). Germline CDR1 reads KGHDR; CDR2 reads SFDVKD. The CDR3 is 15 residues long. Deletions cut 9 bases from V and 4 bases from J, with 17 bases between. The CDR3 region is CATQRHGTGTGELFF. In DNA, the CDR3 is TGTGCCACCCAAAGACACGGCACAGGCACCGGGGAGCTGTTTTTT.

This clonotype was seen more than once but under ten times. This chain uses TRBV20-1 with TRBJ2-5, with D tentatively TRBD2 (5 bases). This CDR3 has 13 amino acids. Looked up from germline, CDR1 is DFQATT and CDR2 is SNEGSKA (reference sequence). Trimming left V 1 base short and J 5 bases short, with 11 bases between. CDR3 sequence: CSARVGGLETQYF. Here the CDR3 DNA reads TGCAGTGCTAGAGTGGGCGGGTTGGAGACCCAGTACTTC.

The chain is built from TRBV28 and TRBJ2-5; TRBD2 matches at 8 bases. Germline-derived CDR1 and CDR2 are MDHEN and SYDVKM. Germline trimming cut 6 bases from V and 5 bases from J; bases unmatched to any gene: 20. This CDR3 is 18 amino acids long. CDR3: CASSVVFSGTYGRETQYF. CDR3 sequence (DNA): TGTGCCAGCAGCGTCGTTTTTAGCGGGACGTACGGAAGGGAGACCCAGTACTTC.

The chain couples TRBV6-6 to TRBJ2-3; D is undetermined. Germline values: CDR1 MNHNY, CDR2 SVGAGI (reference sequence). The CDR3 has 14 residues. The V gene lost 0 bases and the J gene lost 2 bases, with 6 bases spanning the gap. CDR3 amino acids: CASSYSIITDTQYF. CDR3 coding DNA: TGTGCCAGCAGTTACTCAATTATCACAGATACGCAGTATTTT.

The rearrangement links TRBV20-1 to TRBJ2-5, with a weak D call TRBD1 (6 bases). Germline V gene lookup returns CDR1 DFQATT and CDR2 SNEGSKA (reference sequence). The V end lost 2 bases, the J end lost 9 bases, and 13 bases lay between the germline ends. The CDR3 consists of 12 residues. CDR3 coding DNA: TGCAGTGCTAGACGGCAGGGGAAGCCCCAGTACTTC. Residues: CSARRQGKPQYF.